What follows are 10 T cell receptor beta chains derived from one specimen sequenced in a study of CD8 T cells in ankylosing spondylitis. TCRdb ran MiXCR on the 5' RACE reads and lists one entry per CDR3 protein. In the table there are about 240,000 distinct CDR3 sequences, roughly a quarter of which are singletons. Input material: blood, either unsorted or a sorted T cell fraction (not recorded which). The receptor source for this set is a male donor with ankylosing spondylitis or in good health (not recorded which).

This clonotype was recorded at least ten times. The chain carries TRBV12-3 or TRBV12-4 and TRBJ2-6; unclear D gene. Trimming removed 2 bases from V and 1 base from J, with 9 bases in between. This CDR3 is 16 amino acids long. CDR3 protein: CASSLPLISGANVLTF. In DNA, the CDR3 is TGTGCCAGCAGTTTACCGCTAATTTCTGGGGCCAACGTCCTGACTTTC.

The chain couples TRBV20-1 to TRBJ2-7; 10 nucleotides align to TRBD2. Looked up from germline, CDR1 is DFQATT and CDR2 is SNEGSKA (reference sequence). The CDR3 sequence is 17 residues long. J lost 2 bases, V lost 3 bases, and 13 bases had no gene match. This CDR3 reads CSASELAGALNTYEQYF. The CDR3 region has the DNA TGCAGTGCTAGTGAGCTAGCGGGGGCCCTAAATACCTACGAGCAGTACTTC.

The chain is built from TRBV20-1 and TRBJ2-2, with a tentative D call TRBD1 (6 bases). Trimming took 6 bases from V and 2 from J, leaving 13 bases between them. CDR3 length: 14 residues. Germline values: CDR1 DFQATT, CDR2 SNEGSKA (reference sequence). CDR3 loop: CSARPGQNTGELFF. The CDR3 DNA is TGCAGTGCCCGACCGGGACAAAACACCGGGGAGCTGTTTTTT.

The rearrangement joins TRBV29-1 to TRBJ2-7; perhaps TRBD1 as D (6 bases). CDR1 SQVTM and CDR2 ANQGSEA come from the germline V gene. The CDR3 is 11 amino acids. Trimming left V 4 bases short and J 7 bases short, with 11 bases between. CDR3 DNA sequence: TGCAGCGTTGTTACAGGGTATGAGCAGTACTTC. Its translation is CSVVTGYEQYF.

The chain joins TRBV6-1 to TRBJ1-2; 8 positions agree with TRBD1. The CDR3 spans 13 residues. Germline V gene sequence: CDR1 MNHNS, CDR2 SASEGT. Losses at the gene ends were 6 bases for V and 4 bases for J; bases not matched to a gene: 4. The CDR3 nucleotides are TGTGCCAGCAGACCAGGGGGCGCCTATGGCTACACCTTC. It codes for CASRPGGAYGYTF.

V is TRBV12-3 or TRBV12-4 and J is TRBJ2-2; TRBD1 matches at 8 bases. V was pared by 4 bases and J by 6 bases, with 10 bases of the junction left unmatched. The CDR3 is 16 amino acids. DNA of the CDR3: TGTGCCAGCAGTTACGGACAGGGCGGAGGCGCCGGGGAGCTGTTTTTT. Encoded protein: CASSYGQGGGAGELFF.

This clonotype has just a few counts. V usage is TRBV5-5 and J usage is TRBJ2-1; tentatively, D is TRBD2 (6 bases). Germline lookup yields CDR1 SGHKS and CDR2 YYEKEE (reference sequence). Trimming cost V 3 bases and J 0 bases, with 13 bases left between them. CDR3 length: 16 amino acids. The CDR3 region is CASSWGVPSSYNEQFF. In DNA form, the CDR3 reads TGTGCCAGCAGCTGGGGGGTGCCGAGCTCCTACAATGAGCAGTTCTTC.

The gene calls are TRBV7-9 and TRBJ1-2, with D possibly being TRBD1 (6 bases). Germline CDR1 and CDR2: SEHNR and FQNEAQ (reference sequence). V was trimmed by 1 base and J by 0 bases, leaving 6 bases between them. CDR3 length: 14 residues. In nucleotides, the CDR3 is TGTGCCAGCAGCTTAGGGACAGCTAACTATGGCTACACCTTC. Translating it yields CASSLGTANYGYTF. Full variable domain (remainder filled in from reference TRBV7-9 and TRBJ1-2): DTGVSQNPRHKITKRGQNVTFRCDPISEHNRLYWYRQTLGQGPEFLTYFQNEAQLEKSRLLSDRFSAERPKGSFSTLEIQRTEQGDSAMYLCASSLGTANYGYTFGSGTRLTVV.

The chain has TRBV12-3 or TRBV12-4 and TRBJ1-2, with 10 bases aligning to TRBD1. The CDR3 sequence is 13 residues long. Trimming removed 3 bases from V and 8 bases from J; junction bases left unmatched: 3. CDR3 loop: CASSLLTGGGYTF. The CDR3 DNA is TGTGCCAGCAGTTTGTTGACAGGGGGCGGCTACACCTTC.

The CDR3 nucleotides are TGTGCCAGCAGCCCGTCAAGGACAGGGGCGGCAGGGGCCAACGTCCTGACTTTC. Amino acids: CASSPSRTGAAGANVLTF. The gene calls are TRBV11-2 and TRBJ2-6, with TRBD1 matching over 9 bases. The germline CDR1 and CDR2 sequences are SGHAT and FQNNGV. The ends lost 5 bases at V and 4 bases at J; junction bases unmatched: 12. The CDR3 length is 18 residues.